The 26 T cell receptor beta chains reported below all come from one sample, sequenced in a study of OX40 agonist ivuxolimab in advanced cancers. Library prep was done by the immunoSEQ multiplex PCR assay. Entries here come from immuneACCESS through TCRdb and include only in-frame sequences with V and J called. Some clones fail to appear in such tables; in the studies checked, an unresolved V gene covers under half of the shortfall, and the cause of the remainder is unknown. For this sample there are about 150,000 clones; around 94% appear just once. The top ten hold about 0.31% of the sample. This sample comprised CD4+ or CD8+ T cells sorted from blood, obtained in a trial of the OX40 agonist ivuxolimab. These receptors were taken from an adult with an advanced solid tumor such as melanoma, head and neck, liver or kidney cancer.

The chain uses TRBV30 and TRBJ2-7; 9 bases agree with TRBD2. There are 14 residues in the CDR3. The germline V gene has CDR1 GTSNPN and CDR2 SVGIG (reference sequence). Germline trimming cut 2 bases from V and 9 bases from J; bases unmatched to any gene: 11. CDR3 sequence: CAWSYTSGPRGQYF. The CDR3, as DNA: TGTGCCTGGAGTTATACTAGCGGGCCGCGGGGGCAGTACTTC.

The chain uses TRBV7-2 and TRBJ1-1; D is ambiguous. V gave up 4 bases and J gave up 1 base, with 13 bases separating them. Germline CDR1 and CDR2: SGHTA and FQGNSA. This CDR3 has 15 amino acids. The DNA for the CDR3 is TGTGCCAGCAGCTCCCCCACTGACGGGAACACTGAAGCTTTCTTT. It codes for CASSSPTDGNTEAFF. Full variable domain (missing parts from reference TRBV7-2 and TRBJ1-1): GAGVSQSPSNKVTEKGKDVELRCDPISGHTALYWYRQSLGQGLEFLIYFQGNSAPDKSGLPSDRFSAERTGGSVSTLTIQRTQQEDSAVYLCASSSPTDGNTEAFFGQGTRLTVV.

The chain links TRBV6-5 to TRBJ1-1, with D perhaps TRBD1 (5 bases). Per the germline V gene, CDR1 is MNHEY and CDR2 is SVGAGI. The CDR3 consists of 15 residues. The V end was cut by 0 bases, the J end by 5 bases, with 13 bases between. The CDR3 DNA sequence: TGTGCCAGCAGTTACTCGCGGGGGGTGGGTACTGAAGCTTTCTTT. As protein: CASSYSRGVGTEAFF.

This CDR3 reads CASSPPEGVGNTIYF. The CDR3 DNA is TGTGCCAGCTCACCACCGGAAGGGGTCGGAAACACCATATATTTT. The chain carries TRBV18 and TRBJ1-3, with D maybe TRBD1 (5 bases). The CDR3 extends over 15 amino acids. V gave up 0 bases and J gave up 4 bases, with 10 bases separating them. Germline CDR1 is KGHSH and CDR2 is LQKENI. Full variable domain (missing parts from reference TRBV18 and TRBJ1-3): NAGVMQNPRHLVRRRGQEARLRCSPMKGHSHVYWYRQLPEEGLKFMVYLQKENIIDESGMPKERFSAEFPKEGPSILRIQQVVRGDSAAYFCASSPPEGVGNTIYFGEGSWLTVV.

The chain carries TRBV5-1 and TRBJ1-6; 7 positions agree with TRBD1. Unmatched junction bases numbered 7, after V lost 4 bases and J lost 9 bases. The length of the CDR3 is 14 residues. Germline CDR1 SGHRS, CDR2 YFSETQ. CDR3 region: CASSGGDRSSPLHF. The CDR3 bases are TGCGCCAGCAGCGGCGGGGACAGAAGTTCACCCCTCCACTTT.

V is TRBV5-6 and J is TRBJ1-2; weak D call: TRBD1 (5 bases). The CDR3 is 16 residues long. The V gene's germline CDR1 is SGHDT and CDR2 YYEEEE. Trimming stripped 4 bases from V and 7 bases from J, with 23 bases between. The CDR3 loop is CASSLGVGGSKAGYTF. CDR3 in DNA: TGTGCCAGCAGCCTCGGTGTGGGGGGAAGTAAGGCTGGCTACACCTTC. Combining the CDR3 with reference TRBV5-6 and TRBJ1-2 gives the whole variable domain DAGVTQSPTHLIKTRGQQVTLRCSPKSGHDTVSWYQQALGQGPQFIFQYYEEEERQRGNFPDRFSGHQFPNYSSELNVNALLLGDSALYLCASSLGVGGSKAGYTFGSGTRLTVV.

Here the CDR3 reads CASSLAFPQTYEQYF. DNA of the CDR3: TGTGCCAGCAGCTTAGCGTTCCCACAGACATACGAGCAGTACTTC. The chain links TRBV7-9 to TRBJ2-7, with D hard to call. V shed 0 bases and J shed 4 bases, with 13 bases lying between them. Germline assignment: CDR1 SEHNR and CDR2 FQNEAQ (reference sequence). This CDR3 has 15 amino acids.

This clone was detected once. This chain links TRBV10-1 with TRBJ1-2; no clear D. The CDR3 is 14 residues long. Germline V gene data show CDR1 as WNHNN and CDR2 as SYGVQD (reference sequence). V dropped 6 bases and J dropped 8 bases, with 19 bases sitting between them. Written as DNA, the CDR3 is TGCGCCAGCAGCCCGGCTTGGAGGGTGTCCGGCTACACCTTC. It encodes CASSPAWRVSGYTF.

V and J are TRBV11-2 and TRBJ2-7, with TRBD1 identical over 9 bases. This CDR3 is 15 amino acids long. V trimming: 3 bases; J trimming: 3 bases; junction bases outside the gene matches: 6. CDR1 is SGHAT, CDR2 FQNNGV, per germline. CDR3 residues: CASSLGTGWDYEQYF. In nucleotides, the CDR3 is TGTGCCAGCAGCTTGGGGACAGGGTGGGACTACGAGCAGTACTTC. Using reference TRBV11-2 and TRBJ2-7 for the parts outside the CDR3, the full variable domain is EAGVAQSPRYKIIEKRQSVAFWCNPISGHATLYWYQQILGQGPKLLIQFQNNGVVDDSQLPKDRFSAERLKGVDSTLKIQPAKLEDSAVYLCASSLGTGWDYEQYFGPGTRLTVT.

This sequence joins TRBV5-6 and TRBJ2-2; a possible D gene is TRBD2 (6 bases). This CDR3 is built from 14 residues. The germline gives CDR1 SGHDT, CDR2 YYEEEE. The ends were cut back, 3 bases at V and 4 bases at J, with 10 bases in the middle. The CDR3 nucleotides read TGTGCCAGCAGCTCGGGACTCCGCACCGGGGAGCTGTTTTTT. Its protein product is CASSSGLRTGELFF.

V is TRBV7-6 and J is TRBJ1-3, with unresolved D. V gave up 0 bases and J gave up 0 bases, with 9 bases separating them. The CDR3 is made up of 16 amino acids. CDR1 SGHVS and CDR2 FNYEAQ come from the germline V gene. CDR3 sequence (DNA): TGTGCCAGCAGCTTAGCAGGACGGACCTCTGGAAACACCATATATTTT. Amino acid sequence: CASSLAGRTSGNTIYF.

The rearrangement joins TRBV5-4 to TRBJ1-6, with unresolved D. This CDR3 region has 17 residues. The V gene lost 4 bases and the J gene lost 3 bases, with 17 bases spanning the gap. Looked up from germline, CDR1 is SGHNT and CDR2 is YYREEE (reference sequence). The CDR3 DNA sequence: TGTGCCAGCAGCCTATTTTTGCCGGGATACTATAATTCACCCCTCCACTTT. This encodes CASSLFLPGYYNSPLHF.

This clone was detected only once. This chain joins TRBV9 and TRBJ2-1, with a possible D match to TRBD1 (5 bases). The V and J ends lost 0 bases and 12 bases respectively, with 16 bases between them. Germline-derived CDR1 and CDR2 are SGDLS and YYNGEE. The CDR3 sequence is 14 residues long. The CDR3 DNA is TGTGCCAGCAGCGTAGGGGGCCCCGGAAGGGTGCAGTTCTTC. Translating it yields CASSVGGPGRVQFF.

The chain employs TRBV5-4 and TRBJ2-7; TRBD1 might be the D (6 bases). The germline V and J ends were trimmed by 2 bases and 7 bases, with 13 bases remaining between them. The CDR3 has 13 amino acids. Germline V CDR1 and CDR2: SGHNT, YYREEE (reference sequence). The CDR3 DNA reads as TGTGCCAGCAGCTTTCCGACAGGTCGGGAGCAGTACTTC. Translating it yields CASSFPTGREQYF.

CDR3 amino acids: CSASVRGGYTF. In DNA form, the CDR3 reads TGCAGTGCTAGTGTAAGGGGAGGCTACACCTTC. The chain couples TRBV20-1 to TRBJ1-2; the D gene is possibly TRBD1 (5 bases). CDR3 size: 11 residues. V gave up 3 bases and J gave up 8 bases, with 10 bases separating them. Germline assignment: CDR1 DFQATT and CDR2 SNEGSKA (reference sequence).

V and J are TRBV28 and TRBJ1-5, with unresolved D. Trimming left V 5 bases short and J 0 bases short, with 11 bases between. Germline lookup yields CDR1 MDHEN and CDR2 SYDVKM. The CDR3 spans 15 residues. The CDR3 DNA reads as TGTGCCAGCAGTAAAGCCCCAGGTAGCAATCAGCCCCAGCATTTT. Translation gives CASSKAPGSNQPQHF.

The rearrangement uses TRBV2 and TRBJ2-5; the D gene is possibly TRBD2 (5 bases). The germline V gene has CDR1 SNHLY and CDR2 FYNNEI. The CDR3 length is 13 residues. Trimming took 6 bases from V and 2 from J, leaving 10 bases between them. The CDR3 loop reads CASSRDYQETQYF. The CDR3 coding sequence is TGTGCCAGCAGCCGAGACTATCAAGAGACCCAGTACTTC.

This chain links TRBV5-1 with TRBJ1-1; D is perhaps TRBD1 (5 bases). Germline V gene lookup returns CDR1 SGHRS and CDR2 YFSETQ. This CDR3 is built from 13 residues. V lost 4 bases, J lost 6 bases, and 13 bases lay in between. The CDR3 spells CASSPGGGAEAFF. The CDR3 DNA reads TGCGCCAGCAGCCCTGGCGGGGGAGCTGAAGCTTTCTTT.

The rearrangement links TRBV18 to TRBJ1-4, with D tentatively TRBD1 (5 bases). Germline CDR1 and CDR2: KGHSH and LQKENI. The CDR3 covers 15 residues. Trimming removed 2 bases from V and 8 bases from J, with 15 bases in between. CDR3 DNA sequence: TGTGCCAGCTCACCAGATGGGCAGGGTCGGGAAAAACTGTTTTTT. Encoded protein: CASSPDGQGREKLFF.

The V and J genes are TRBV27 and TRBJ2-5; D perhaps matches TRBD2 (5 bases). CDR1 is MNHEY and CDR2 is SMNVEV in the germline V gene (reference sequence). V gave up 5 bases and J gave up 3 bases, with 22 bases separating them. The length of the CDR3 is 17 residues. The CDR3 reads CASSLHPTTPTKETQYF. CDR3 DNA sequence: TGTGCCAGCAGTCTCCACCCGACTACGCCAACGAAAGAGACCCAGTACTTC.

The chain employs TRBV28 and TRBJ2-7; D unresolved. Trimming took off 7 bases at V and 1 base at J, with 11 bases between the two ends. Germline CDR1 and CDR2: MDHEN and SYDVKM. The CDR3 has 13 residues. CDR3 loop: CASTAGYSYEQYF. As DNA, the CDR3 is TGTGCCAGCACCGCCGGGTATTCCTACGAGCAGTACTTC.

The rearrangement uses TRBV6-6 and TRBJ1-1, with 8 bases that match TRBD1. CDR1 MNHNY and CDR2 SVGAGI come from the germline V gene (reference sequence). V lost 5 bases to trimming and J lost 1 base; unmatched junction nucleotides: 3. The CDR3 has 14 amino acids. The CDR3 DNA reads TGTGCCAGCAGTACAGGGGGAGGGAACACTGAAGCTTTCTTT. It codes for CASSTGGGNTEAFF.

CDR3 DNA sequence: TGTGCCAGCAGCTTGTGGGGGAACACTGAAGCTTTCTTT. Protein: CASSLWGNTEAFF. The chain recombines TRBV5-8 with TRBJ1-1; D uncertain. V was trimmed by 1 base and J by 1 base, leaving 5 bases between them. Germline loops: CDR1 SGHTS, CDR2 YDEGEE. The CDR3 covers 13 residues.

J is TRBJ1-2 and V is TRBV15, with 10 bases aligning to TRBD1. The length of the CDR3 is 16 residues. Germline CDR1 reads LNHNV; CDR2 reads YYDKDF (reference sequence). V trimming: 3 bases; J trimming: 3 bases; junction bases outside the gene matches: 7. The CDR3 DNA follows: TGTGCCACCAGCAGTCCCTGGACAGGGGGTTACTATGGCTACACCTTC. It yields the protein CATSSPWTGGYYGYTF.

The chain joins TRBV15 to TRBJ2-3; tentatively, D is TRBD2 (5 bases). Germline V CDR1 and CDR2: LNHNV, YYDKDF (reference sequence). CDR3 length: 17 residues. Trimming removed 0 bases at V and 4 bases at J, with 17 bases between. The CDR3 DNA reads TGTGCCACCAGCAGAGATACGGGATACCTAGGCGCAGATACGCAGTATTTT. It encodes CATSRDTGYLGADTQYF.

The chain has TRBV11-3 and TRBJ2-3, with D possibly matching TRBD1 (5 bases). Per germline, CDR1 SGHNT and CDR2 YENEEA. With 5 bases removed from V and 4 bases from J, the gap between germline ends came to 10 bases. The CDR3 has 13 amino acids. CDR3 amino acids: CASSVGQSDTQYF. DNA of the CDR3: TGTGCCAGCAGCGTCGGACAATCAGATACGCAGTATTTT.